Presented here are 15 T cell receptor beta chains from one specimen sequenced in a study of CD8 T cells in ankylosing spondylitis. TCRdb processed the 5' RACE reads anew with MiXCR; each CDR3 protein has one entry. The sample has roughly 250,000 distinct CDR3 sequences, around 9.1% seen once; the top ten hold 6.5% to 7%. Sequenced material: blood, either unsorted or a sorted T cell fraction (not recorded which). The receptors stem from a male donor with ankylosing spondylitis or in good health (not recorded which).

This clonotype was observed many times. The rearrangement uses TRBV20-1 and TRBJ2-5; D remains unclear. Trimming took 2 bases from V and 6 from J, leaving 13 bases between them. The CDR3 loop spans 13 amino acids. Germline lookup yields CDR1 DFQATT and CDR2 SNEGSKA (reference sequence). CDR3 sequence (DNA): TGCAGTGCTAGATCAATGACCGAGAAGACCCAGTACTTC. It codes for CSARSMTEKTQYF.

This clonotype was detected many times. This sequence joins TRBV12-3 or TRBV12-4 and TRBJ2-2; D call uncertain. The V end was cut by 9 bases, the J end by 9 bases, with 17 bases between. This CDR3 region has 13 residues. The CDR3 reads CASFDSGVRELFF. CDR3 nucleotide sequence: TGTGCCAGTTTCGACTCGGGCGTCCGGGAGCTGTTTTTT.

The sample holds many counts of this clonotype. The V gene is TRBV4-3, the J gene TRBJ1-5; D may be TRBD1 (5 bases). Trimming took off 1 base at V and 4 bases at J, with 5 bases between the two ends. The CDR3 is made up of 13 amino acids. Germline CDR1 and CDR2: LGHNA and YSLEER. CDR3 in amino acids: CASSQGQNQPQHF. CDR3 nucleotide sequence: TGCGCCAGCAGCCAAGGACAGAATCAGCCCCAGCATTTT.

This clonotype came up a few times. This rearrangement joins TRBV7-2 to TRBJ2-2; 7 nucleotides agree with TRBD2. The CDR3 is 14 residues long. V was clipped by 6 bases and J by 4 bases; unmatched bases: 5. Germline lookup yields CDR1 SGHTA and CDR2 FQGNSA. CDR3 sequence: CASREGGPTGELFF. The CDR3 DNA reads TGTGCCAGCAGGGAGGGAGGGCCCACCGGGGAGCTGTTTTTT.

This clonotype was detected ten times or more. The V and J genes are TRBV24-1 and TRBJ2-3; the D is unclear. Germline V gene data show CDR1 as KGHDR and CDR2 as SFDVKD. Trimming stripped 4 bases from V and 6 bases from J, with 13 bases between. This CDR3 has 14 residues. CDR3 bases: TGTGCCACCAGTGAGGGATTGTCCTCGGATACGCAGTATTTT. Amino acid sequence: CATSEGLSSDTQYF.

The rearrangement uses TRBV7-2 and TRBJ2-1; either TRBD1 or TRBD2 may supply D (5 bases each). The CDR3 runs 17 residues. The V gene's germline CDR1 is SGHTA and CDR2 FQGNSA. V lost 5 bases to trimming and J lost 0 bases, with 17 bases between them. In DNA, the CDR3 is TGTGCCAGCAGCCCAGGGAGACTACTAAGCTCCTACAATGAGCAGTTCTTC. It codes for CASSPGRLLSSYNEQFF. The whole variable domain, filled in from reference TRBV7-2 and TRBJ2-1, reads GAGVSQSPSNKVTEKGKDVELRCDPISGHTALYWYRQSLGQGLEFLIYFQGNSAPDKSGLPSDRFSAERTGGSVSTLTIQRTQQEDSAVYLCASSPGRLLSSYNEQFFGPGTRLTVL.

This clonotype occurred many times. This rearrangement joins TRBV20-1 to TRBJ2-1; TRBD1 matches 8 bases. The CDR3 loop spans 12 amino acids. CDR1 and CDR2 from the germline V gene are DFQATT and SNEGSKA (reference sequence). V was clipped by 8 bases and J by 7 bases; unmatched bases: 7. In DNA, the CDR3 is TGCAGTACGGACAGGGTGGGGAATGAGCAGTTCTTC. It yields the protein CSTDRVGNEQFF.

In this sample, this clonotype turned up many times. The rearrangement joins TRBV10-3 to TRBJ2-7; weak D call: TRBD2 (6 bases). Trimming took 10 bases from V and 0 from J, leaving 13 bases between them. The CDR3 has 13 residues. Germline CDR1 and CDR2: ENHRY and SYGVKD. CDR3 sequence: CATLAALSYEQYF. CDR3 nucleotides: TGTGCCACCTTAGCGGCTCTCTCCTACGAGCAGTACTTC.

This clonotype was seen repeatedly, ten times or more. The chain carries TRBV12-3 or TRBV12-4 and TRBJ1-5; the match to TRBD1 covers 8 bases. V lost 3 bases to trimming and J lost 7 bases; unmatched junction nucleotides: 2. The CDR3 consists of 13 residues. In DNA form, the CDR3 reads TGTGCCAGCAGTTTCTCAGGGGGCCAGCCCCAGCATTTT. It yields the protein CASSFSGGQPQHF.

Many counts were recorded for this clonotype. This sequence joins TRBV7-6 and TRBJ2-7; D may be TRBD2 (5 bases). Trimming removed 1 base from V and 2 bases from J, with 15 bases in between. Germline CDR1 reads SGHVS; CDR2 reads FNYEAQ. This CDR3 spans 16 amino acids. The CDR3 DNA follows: TGTGCCAGCAGCTTAGTCTCGCTGAGGGTCCCCTACGAGCAGTACTTC. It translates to CASSLVSLRVPYEQYF. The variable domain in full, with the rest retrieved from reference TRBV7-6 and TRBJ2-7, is GAGVSQSPRYKVTKRGQDVALRCDPISGHVSLYWYRQALGQGPEFLTYFNYEAQQDKSGLPNDRFSAERPEGSISTLTIQRTEQRDSAMYRCASSLVSLRVPYEQYFGPGTRLTVT.

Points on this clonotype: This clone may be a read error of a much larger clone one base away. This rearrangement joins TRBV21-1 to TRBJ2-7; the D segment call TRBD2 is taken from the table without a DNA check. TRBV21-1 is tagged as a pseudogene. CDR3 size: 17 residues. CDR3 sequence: CASSNCRTSRTFYEQYF. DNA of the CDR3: TGTGCCAGCAGCAATTGCCGGACTAGCCGGACTTTCTACGAGCAGTACTTC.

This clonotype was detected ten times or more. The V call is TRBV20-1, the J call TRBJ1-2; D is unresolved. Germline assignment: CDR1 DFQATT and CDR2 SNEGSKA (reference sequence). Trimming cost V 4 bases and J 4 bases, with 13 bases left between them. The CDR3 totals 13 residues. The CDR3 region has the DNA TGCAGTGCTACCAACGGACTACTCTATGGCTACACCTTC. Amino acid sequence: CSATNGLLYGYTF.

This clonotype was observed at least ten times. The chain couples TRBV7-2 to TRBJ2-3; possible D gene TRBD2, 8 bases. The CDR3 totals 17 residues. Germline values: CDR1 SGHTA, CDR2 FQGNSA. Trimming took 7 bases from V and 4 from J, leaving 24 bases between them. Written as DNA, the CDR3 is TGTGCCAGCACCACTAGAGGGACGGGAGGGGGCGCAGATACGCAGTATTTT. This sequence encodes CASTTRGTGGGADTQYF.

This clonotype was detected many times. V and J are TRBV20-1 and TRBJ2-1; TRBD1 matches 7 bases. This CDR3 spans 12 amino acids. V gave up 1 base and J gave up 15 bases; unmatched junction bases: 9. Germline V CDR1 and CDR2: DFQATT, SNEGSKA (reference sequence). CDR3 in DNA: TGCAGTGCTAGAGCCAGGGGGTTGGATTGGTTCTTC. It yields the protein CSARARGLDWFF.

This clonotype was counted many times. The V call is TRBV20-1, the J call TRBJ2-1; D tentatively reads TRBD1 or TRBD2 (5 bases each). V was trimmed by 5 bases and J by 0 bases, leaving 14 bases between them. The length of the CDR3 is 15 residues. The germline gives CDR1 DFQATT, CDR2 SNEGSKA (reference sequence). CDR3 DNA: TGCAGTGCTTGGGACGTTTTAAGCTCCTACAATGAGCAGTTCTTC. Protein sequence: CSAWDVLSSYNEQFF.